Shown below are 31 T cell receptor beta chains from a single sample sequenced in a study of blood T cell repertoires in COVID-19. Clones were read by immunoSEQ multiplex PCR, and TCRdb kept only the in-frame ones, dropping some. The sample consists of about 180,000 clones, approximately 85% of them appearing once. Sequenced input: peripheral blood. The receptor set was obtained from a man aged 55-75 years with acute or convalescent COVID-19.

This clone has just one count. The chain couples TRBV5-1 to TRBJ2-2, with 13 bases aligning to TRBD2. CDR1 is SGHRS and CDR2 is YFSETQ in the germline V gene. V was clipped by 5 bases and J by 2 bases; unmatched bases: 6. The CDR3 totals 17 residues. CDR3 in amino acids: CASSQTSGRPNTGELFF. The CDR3 region has the DNA TGCGCCAGCAGTCAGACTAGCGGGAGGCCTAACACCGGGGAGCTGTTTTTT.

The J gene is TRBJ2-7, the V gene TRBV5-1; 14 bases fit TRBD2. V gave up 0 bases and J gave up 0 bases; unmatched junction bases: 5. This CDR3 has 18 residues. Germline CDR1 is SGHRS and CDR2 is YFSETQ. The CDR3 protein is CASSLVGTSGGNSYEQYF. As DNA, the CDR3 is TGCGCCAGCAGCTTGGTCGGGACTAGCGGGGGAAACTCCTACGAGCAGTACTTC.

This clone is a singleton in its sample. The CDR3 protein is CASSPGLAGVSSYEQYF. The DNA of the CDR3 is TGTGCCAGCAGCCCTGGACTAGCGGGAGTCTCCTCCTACGAGCAGTACTTC. The chain links TRBV5-5 to TRBJ2-7; 13 nucleotides line up with TRBD2. V lost 4 bases to trimming and J lost 0 bases; unmatched junction nucleotides: 7. The CDR3 has 17 amino acids. Germline loops: CDR1 SGHKS, CDR2 YYEKEE (reference sequence).

This clone was picked up one time. This rearrangement joins TRBV7-2 to TRBJ1-1; TRBD1 matches 11 bases. The J segment lost 4 bases and the V segment lost 6 bases, leaving 10 bases of the junction unmatched. CDR1 is SGHTA and CDR2 is FQGNSA in the germline V gene. This CDR3 is 16 amino acids long. The CDR3 DNA follows: TGTGCCAGCAGTCTGGACAGGGGGCTGGGGGGCACTGAAGCTTTCTTT. It encodes CASSLDRGLGGTEAFF.

The gene calls are TRBV18 and TRBJ2-7, with a weak D call TRBD1 (5 bases). The V and J ends lost 3 bases and 7 bases respectively, with 22 bases between them. The CDR3 has 16 residues. CDR1 and CDR2 (germline): KGHSH, LQKENI. The CDR3 DNA reads TGTGCCAGCTCACCGCCCGATTTGGGGCAGGTGAGGGAGCAGTACTTC. As protein: CASSPPDLGQVREQYF.

This clone occurred a few times. The rearrangement joins TRBV12-3 or TRBV12-4 to TRBJ1-3; no definite D call. The V end was cut by 6 bases, the J end by 3 bases, with 9 bases between. The CDR3 has 13 amino acids. The CDR3 DNA is TGTGCCAGCAGCACAATCAATGGAAACACCATATATTTT. It encodes CASSTINGNTIYF.

J is TRBJ1-5 and V is TRBV30, with TRBD1 as a possible D gene (5 bases). The CDR3 spans 13 residues. With 1 base removed from V and 6 bases from J, the gap between germline ends came to 10 bases. Germline CDR1 reads GTSNPN; CDR2 reads SVGIG (reference sequence). CDR3 region: CAWSGGESQPQHF. CDR3 sequence (DNA): TGTGCCTGGAGTGGGGGGGAGTCTCAGCCCCAGCATTTT.

The V gene is TRBV18, the J gene TRBJ1-1; D is uncertain. Germline V gives CDR1 KGHSH, CDR2 LQKENI. V dropped 5 bases and J dropped 6 bases, with 16 bases sitting between them. The CDR3 extends over 14 amino acids. CDR3 sequence (DNA): TGTGCCAGCTCAGAGGGCCGAGACGTGCCTGAAGCTTTCTTT. This translates into CASSEGRDVPEAFF.

The V and J genes are TRBV3-1 (or the pseudogene TRBV3-2) and TRBJ2-5; TRBD2 matches at 7 bases. The V gene end was trimmed by 1 base and the J gene end by 5 bases; junction bases not matched to a gene: 4. This CDR3 is built from 14 residues. CDR1 and CDR2 from the germline V gene are LGHDT and YNNKEL (reference sequence). The CDR3 DNA reads TGTGCCAGCAGCCAAGGACTAGCCTGGGAGACCCAGTACTTC. As protein: CASSQGLAWETQYF.

This clone was counted only a few times. DNA for the CDR3: TGTGCCAGCAGTGGAGCTAACTATGGCTACACCTTC. Protein product: CASSGANYGYTF. The V and J genes are TRBV28 and TRBJ1-2, with unresolved D. Germline CDR1 is MDHEN and CDR2 is SYDVKM. V was pared by 5 bases and J by 0 bases, with 4 bases between. The length of the CDR3 is 12 residues.

This rearrangement joins TRBV7-3 to TRBJ1-6; D is perhaps TRBD1 (6 bases). The ends were cut back, 4 bases at V and 8 bases at J, with 21 bases in the middle. This CDR3 is built from 17 residues. Looked up from germline, CDR1 is SGHTA and CDR2 is FQGTGA. The CDR3 loop reads CASSYGGASKSDSPLHF. CDR3 bases: TGTGCCAGCAGCTATGGGGGGGCCTCGAAGTCTGATTCACCCCTCCACTTT. The whole variable domain, filled in from reference TRBV7-3 and TRBJ1-6, reads GAGVSQTPSNKVTEKGKYVELRCDPISGHTALYWYRQSLGQGPEFLIYFQGTGAADDSGLPNDRFFAVRPEGSVSTLKIQRTERGDSAVYLCASSYGGASKSDSPLHFGNGTRLTVT.

V and J are TRBV7-8 and TRBJ1-3; tentatively, D is TRBD1 (5 bases). Trimming pared 2 bases from V and 2 bases from J, leaving 16 bases between. This CDR3 spans 17 amino acids. Germline-derived CDR1 and CDR2 are SGHVS and FQNEAQ. CDR3 DNA: TGTGCCAGCAGCTTAATGCACAGGACCCCTCCTGGAAACACCATATATTTT. This gives the protein CASSLMHRTPPGNTIYF.

This rearrangement joins TRBV28 to TRBJ2-7; 10 nucleotides agree with TRBD2. Germline loops: CDR1 MDHEN, CDR2 SYDVKM. The V gene end was trimmed by 5 bases and the J gene end by 0 bases; junction bases not matched to a gene: 4. There are 15 residues in the CDR3. The CDR3 DNA reads as TGTGCCAGCAGTAAGGGGACTAGCGTCTCCTACGAGCAGTACTTC. Translating gives CASSKGTSVSYEQYF. Variable domain in full (rest from reference TRBV28 and TRBJ2-7): DVKVTQSSRYLVKRTGEKVFLECVQDMDHENMFWYRQDPGLGLRLIYFSYDVKMKEKGDIPEGYSVSREKKERFSLILESASTNQTSMYLCASSKGTSVSYEQYFGPGTRLTVT.

This chain uses TRBV25-1 with TRBJ1-1; no reliable D call. The CDR3 sequence is 15 residues long. Germline CDR1 and CDR2: MGHDK and SYGVNS. Trimming removed 4 bases from V and 4 bases from J, with 16 bases in between. The CDR3 DNA sequence: TGTGCCAGCAGTGCCCCCTTGAAAGAGCCCACTGAAGCTTTCTTT. Encoded protein: CASSAPLKEPTEAFF.

The rearrangement uses TRBV28 and TRBJ2-2; 7 bases map to TRBD1. Germline V gene sequence: CDR1 MDHEN, CDR2 SYDVKM. The CDR3 runs to 15 residues. J gave up 3 bases and V 6 bases, and 7 bases lay outside the gene matches. This chain's CDR3 is CASSPGGQDTGELFF. The CDR3 bases are TGTGCCAGCAGCCCAGGCGGACAGGACACCGGGGAGCTGTTTTTT.

The V and J genes are TRBV6-5 and TRBJ2-1; D is perhaps TRBD2 (6 bases). The CDR3 is 15 amino acids. CDR1 is MNHEY and CDR2 is SVGAGI in the germline V gene. The germline V and J ends were trimmed by 6 bases and 5 bases, with 17 bases remaining between them. The CDR3 DNA reads TGTGCCAGCAGCTTCATAGCGGCCTGGGACAATGAGCAGTTCTTC. As protein: CASSFIAAWDNEQFF.

The chain recombines TRBV9 with TRBJ2-1, with a possible D match to TRBD2 (6 bases). The CDR3 is 14 residues long. Germline-derived CDR1 and CDR2 are SGDLS and YYNGEE. V was shortened by 2 bases and J by 7 bases, with 13 bases between the two germline ends. The CDR3 coding sequence is TGTGCCAGCAGCGTCGGAGGGAGTGGGAATGAGCAGTTCTTC. Protein product: CASSVGGSGNEQFF.

This CDR3 is CASRLRCSGANVLTF. CDR3 DNA: TGTGCAAGTCGCCTACGATGTTCTGGGGCCAACGTCCTGACTTTC. V gene TRBV12-2 combines with J gene TRBJ2-6; the DNA was not used to check the table's D call, TRBD2. TRBV12-2 counts as a pseudogene. The CDR3 sequence is 15 residues long.

This clone was found a few times. The CDR3 region is CASRRTGNTEAFF. The CDR3, as DNA: TGTGCCAGCAGGCGGACAGGGAACACTGAAGCTTTCTTT. V is TRBV13 and J is TRBJ1-1, with 7 bases lining up with TRBD1. The V and J ends lost 6 bases and 1 base, in that order; junction bases with no gene match: 2. From germline, CDR1 is PRHDT and CDR2 FYEKMQ (reference sequence). This CDR3 contains 13 residues.

V and J are TRBV7-2 and TRBJ2-5; 13 nucleotides line up with TRBD2. The CDR3 covers 15 residues. Unmatched junction bases numbered 6, after V lost 6 bases and J lost 5 bases. CDR1 is SGHTA and CDR2 is FQGNSA in the germline V gene. CDR3: CASSSQTSGGETQYF. The CDR3 nucleotides are TGTGCCAGCAGTTCCCAGACTAGCGGGGGGGAGACCCAGTACTTC.

V and J are TRBV28 and TRBJ2-7; 9 nucleotides line up with TRBD1. The CDR3 has 17 residues. Germline V CDR1 and CDR2: MDHEN, SYDVKM. Unmatched junction bases numbered 15, after V lost 4 bases and J lost 5 bases. The CDR3 loop is CASSSPSGQGVFNEQYF. In DNA form, the CDR3 reads TGTGCCAGCAGTTCCCCCTCGGGACAGGGTGTATTCAACGAGCAGTACTTC.

The rearrangement uses TRBV2 and TRBJ1-1, with D possibly TRBD1 on 5 matching bases. Per germline, CDR1 SNHLY and CDR2 FYNNEI. With 5 bases removed from V and 2 bases from J, the gap between germline ends came to 9 bases. The CDR3 runs to 13 residues. The CDR3 protein is CASSQQVNTEAFF. In DNA, the CDR3 is TGTGCCAGCAGTCAACAGGTTAACACTGAAGCTTTCTTT.

The chain uses TRBV30 and TRBJ2-3, with a possible D match to TRBD2 (5 bases). Trimming shortened V by 0 bases and J by 5 bases, and 15 bases separated the two germline ends. The V gene's germline CDR1 is GTSNPN and CDR2 SVGIG (reference sequence). The CDR3 has 15 amino acids. The CDR3 here is CAWSVRGYGKDTQYF. CDR3 bases: TGTGCCTGGAGTGTACGGGGATATGGGAAAGATACGCAGTATTTT.

The chain links TRBV29-1 to TRBJ1-1, with D maybe TRBD1 (5 bases). Germline values: CDR1 SQVTM, CDR2 ANQGSEA. Trimming left V 4 bases short and J 5 bases short, with 14 bases between. This CDR3 comprises 13 residues. CDR3 residues: CSVAGRGLTEAFF. As DNA, the CDR3 is TGCAGCGTTGCCGGGAGGGGATTAACTGAAGCTTTCTTT.

The chain combines TRBV11-2 with TRBJ1-6, with D unclear. Trimming took 0 bases from V and 6 from J, leaving 9 bases between them. The germline V gene encodes CDR1 SGHAT and CDR2 FQNNGV. The CDR3 spans 15 residues. The CDR3 DNA reads TGTGCCAGCAGCTTAGATCTCGGGGTTAATTCACCCCTCCACTTT. Translated, it gives CASSLDLGVNSPLHF.

The gene calls are TRBV7-8 and TRBJ1-2; no firm D call. The CDR3 runs 13 residues. Trimming took off 2 bases at V and 6 bases at J, with 10 bases between the two ends. Germline V CDR1 and CDR2: SGHVS, FQNEAQ. CDR3 residues: CASSLWSDNGYTF. CDR3 DNA: TGTGCCAGCAGCTTATGGTCAGACAATGGCTACACCTTC.

This clone was counted at least ten times. The V gene is TRBV7-9, the J gene TRBJ2-2; 8 bases are a match to TRBD1. V shed 6 bases and J 2 bases; nucleotides not matched to a gene: 5. Looked up from germline, CDR1 is SEHNR and CDR2 is FQNEAQ (reference sequence). The CDR3 spans 15 residues. DNA for the CDR3: TGTGCCAGCAGGCGTGGACAGGGAAACACCGGGGAGCTGTTTTTT. It translates to CASRRGQGNTGELFF.

This clone came up a few times. The gene calls are TRBV9 and TRBJ2-7, with 9 bases lining up with TRBD2. This CDR3 comprises 17 residues. V trimming: 0 bases; J trimming: 6 bases; junction bases outside the gene matches: 13. Germline V gene sequence: CDR1 SGDLS, CDR2 YYNGEE. CDR3 nucleotide sequence: TGTGCCAGCAGCGTAGACGTCTCGGTAGCGGGAGCGGGCGAGCAGTACTTC. The encoded protein is CASSVDVSVAGAGEQYF.

V usage is TRBV23-1 and J usage is TRBJ1-5, with a weak D call TRBD1 (6 bases). TRBV23-1 is placed among ORFs of uncertain function. V was cut by 3 bases and J by 2 bases, with 14 bases left in between. The CDR3 length is 16 residues. The CDR3 is CASSQSESGGNQPQHF. CDR3 in DNA: TGCGCCAGCAGTCAGTCAGAATCAGGGGGCAATCAGCCCCAGCATTTT.

V gene TRBV11-3 combines with J gene TRBJ2-2, with TRBD2 as a possible D gene (6 bases). CDR1 SGHNT and CDR2 YENEEA come from the germline V gene. The CDR3 contains 14 residues. Trimming removed 3 bases at V and 7 bases at J, with 12 bases between. CDR3 in DNA: TGTGCCAGCAGCTTGGGGGGTTCAAACGGGGAGCTGTTTTTT. Protein sequence: CASSLGGSNGELFF.

The rearrangement links TRBV19 to TRBJ2-1, with 7 bases that match TRBD2. Unmatched junction bases numbered 4, after V lost 1 base and J lost 10 bases. Germline assignment: CDR1 LNHDA and CDR2 SQIVND (reference sequence). This CDR3 region has 13 residues. For the CDR3, the DNA is TGTGCCAGTAGTATAGGGGGACTAACGGAGCAGTTCTTC. Protein sequence: CASSIGGLTEQFF.